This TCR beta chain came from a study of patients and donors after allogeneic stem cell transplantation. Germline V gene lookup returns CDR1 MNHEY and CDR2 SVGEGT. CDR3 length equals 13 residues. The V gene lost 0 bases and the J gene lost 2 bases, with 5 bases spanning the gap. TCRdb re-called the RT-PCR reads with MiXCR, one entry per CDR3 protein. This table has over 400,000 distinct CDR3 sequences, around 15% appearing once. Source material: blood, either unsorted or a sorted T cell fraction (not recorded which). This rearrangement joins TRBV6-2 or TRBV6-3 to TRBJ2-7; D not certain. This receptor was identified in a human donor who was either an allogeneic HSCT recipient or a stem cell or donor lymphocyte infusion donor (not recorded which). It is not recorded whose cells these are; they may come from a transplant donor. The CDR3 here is CASSYSGTYEQYF. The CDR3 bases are TGTGCCAGCAGTTACTCAGGTACCTACGAGCAGTACTTC.